The 29 T cell receptor beta chains in this list originate from one sample, sequenced in a study of blood T cell repertoires in COVID-19. This table comes from immunoSEQ multiplex PCR, and its TCRdb copy is limited to in-frame clones, with some not included. The profile shows around 320,000 clones, around 89% of them singletons. Sequenced material: PBMCs or T cells enriched from blood (not recorded which). These receptors were obtained from a woman aged 18 to 35 with acute COVID-19.

This clone was found once. The V gene is TRBV27, the J gene TRBJ1-6; TRBD1 is a possible D gene (6 bases). This CDR3 is 15 amino acids long. CDR1 and CDR2 from the germline V gene are MNHEY and SMNVEV (reference sequence). Trimming cost V 6 bases and J 3 bases, with 12 bases left between them. The CDR3 DNA reads as TGTGCCAGCAGATTCACAGGGAACTATAATTCACCCCTCCACTTT. The encoded protein is CASRFTGNYNSPLHF.

The CDR3 DNA follows: TGTGCCAGCAGCCCTGTCGGCGGGGAGCTGTTTTTT. This sequence encodes CASSPVGGELFF. V gene TRBV14 combines with J gene TRBJ2-2; no clear D gene. From germline, CDR1 is SGHDN and CDR2 FVKESK. The CDR3 has 12 residues. V was shortened by 4 bases and J by 7 bases, with 7 bases between the two germline ends.

The CDR3 DNA sequence: TGCACCAGCATCCCCGGGACAGCCGACACTGAAGCTTTCTTT. This gives the protein CTSIPGTADTEAFF. The J gene is TRBJ1-1, the V gene TRBV1; whether TRBD1, the table's D call, matches the DNA was not checked. TRBV1 is noted as a pseudogene. CDR3 length: 14 residues.

The DNA for the CDR3 is TGTGCCAGTACCCGGACTAGCGGGAGTTATGAGCAGTTCTTC. Amino acid sequence: CASTRTSGSYEQFF. The V call is TRBV19, the J call TRBJ2-1; 13 bases fit TRBD2. CDR3 length: 14 residues. CDR1 is LNHDA, CDR2 SQIVND, per germline (reference sequence). J was trimmed by 8 bases and V by 7 bases; bases with no gene match: 5. The full variable domain, completed using reference TRBV19 and TRBJ2-1, is DGGITQSPKYLFRKEGQNVTLSCEQNLNHDAMYWYRQDPGQGLRLIYYSQIVNDFQKGDIAEGYSVSREKKESFPLTVTSAQKNPTAFYLCASTRTSGSYEQFFGPGTRLTVL.

The chain has TRBV28 and TRBJ2-7; tentative D call: TRBD1 (5 bases). V dropped 6 bases and J dropped 6 bases, with 12 bases sitting between them. This CDR3 spans 12 amino acids. The germline V gene encodes CDR1 MDHEN and CDR2 SYDVKM. The CDR3 sequence: CASSITGFEQYF. The CDR3 nucleotides read TGTGCCAGCAGCATAACAGGCTTCGAGCAGTACTTC. Variable domain in full (rest from reference TRBV28 and TRBJ2-7): DVKVTQSSRYLVKRTGEKVFLECVQDMDHENMFWYRQDPGLGLRLIYFSYDVKMKEKGDIPEGYSVSREKKERFSLILESASTNQTSMYLCASSITGFEQYFGPGTRLTVT.

The chain joins TRBV12-3 or TRBV12-4 to TRBJ1-2; 9 bases are shared with TRBD1. The ends lost 6 bases at V and 8 bases at J; junction bases unmatched: 7. The length of the CDR3 is 13 residues. Written as DNA, the CDR3 is TGTGCCAGCAGACCCGGGACAGGGAAAGGCTACACCTTC. Its protein is CASRPGTGKGYTF.

This chain uses TRBV24-1 with TRBJ1-2; tentatively, D is TRBD1 (5 bases). CDR3 length equals 16 residues. From germline, CDR1 is KGHDR and CDR2 SFDVKD. The V end lost 6 bases, the J end lost 6 bases, and 22 bases lay between the germline ends. The CDR3 DNA follows: TGTGCCACCAGTCCCGGATATGGCAGGGCGCCCGATGGCTACACCTTC. Its translation: CATSPGYGRAPDGYTF.

This rearrangement joins TRBV19 to TRBJ2-1; D is unresolved. The CDR3 runs to 14 residues. Germline V gene sequence: CDR1 LNHDA, CDR2 SQIVND (reference sequence). V was trimmed by 2 bases and J by 6 bases, leaving 11 bases between them. The CDR3 DNA reads TGTGCCAGTAGTATAATAGAACTTGCCAATGAGCAGTTCTTC. Translating gives CASSIIELANEQFF. Full variable domain (rest looked up from reference TRBV19 and TRBJ2-1): DGGITQSPKYLFRKEGQNVTLSCEQNLNHDAMYWYRQDPGQGLRLIYYSQIVNDFQKGDIAEGYSVSREKKESFPLTVTSAQKNPTAFYLCASSIIELANEQFFGPGTRLTVL.

V usage is TRBV7-9 and J usage is TRBJ2-2, with TRBD1 as a possible D gene (5 bases). The V gene's germline CDR1 is SEHNR and CDR2 FQNEAQ (reference sequence). V lost 5 bases to trimming and J lost 9 bases, with 13 bases between them. The CDR3 is 13 residues long. CDR3 region: CASSPGYPRELFF. The CDR3 nucleotides are TGTGCCAGCAGCCCAGGGTACCCGCGGGAGCTGTTTTTT.

J is TRBJ2-7 and V is TRBV5-4; possibly TRBD2 for D (5 bases). V was pared by 0 bases and J by 1 base, with 8 bases between. The CDR3 contains 14 residues. Germline lookup yields CDR1 SGHNT and CDR2 YYREEE (reference sequence). The CDR3 bases are TGTGCCAGCAGCTTGGCCGCGGGTTCCTACGAGCAGTACTTC. Its translation: CASSLAAGSYEQYF.

The rearrangement links TRBV9 to TRBJ1-4, with TRBD1 matching 7 bases. Germline loops: CDR1 SGDLS, CDR2 YYNGEE. J lost 8 bases, V lost 0 bases, and 13 bases had no gene match. This CDR3 comprises 17 residues. The CDR3 DNA reads as TGTGCCAGCAGCGTAGGGGCCCAGGGGGTTATGAACGAAAAACTGTTTTTT. The encoded protein is CASSVGAQGVMNEKLFF.

This chain joins TRBV7-2 and TRBJ2-5; 11 bases align to TRBD2. Germline assignment: CDR1 SGHTA and CDR2 FQGNSA. V was pared by 5 bases and J by 5 bases, with 7 bases of the junction left unmatched. CDR3 length equals 15 residues. This chain's CDR3 is CASSVLAGVSETQYF. As DNA, the CDR3 is TGTGCCAGCAGCGTACTAGCGGGAGTGAGCGAGACCCAGTACTTC.

The rearrangement links TRBV19 to TRBJ2-1; D possibly corresponds to TRBD2 (5 bases). The CDR3 sequence is 13 residues long. Germline CDR1 reads LNHDA; CDR2 reads SQIVND (reference sequence). V was clipped by 8 bases and J by 2 bases, with 10 bases between them. CDR3 in DNA: TGTGCCAGTTCTGCGACTACCTACAATGAGCAGTTCTTC. The encoded protein is CASSATTYNEQFF.

V gene TRBV11-3 combines with J gene TRBJ1-1; D remains unclear. V lost 6 bases and J 0 bases, leaving 20 bases between the germline ends. Germline loops: CDR1 SGHNT, CDR2 YENEEA. CDR3 length equals 17 residues. The CDR3 reads CASSPNDGAVMNTEAFF. The CDR3 nucleotides read TGTGCCAGCAGTCCGAACGACGGTGCGGTGATGAACACTGAAGCTTTCTTT. Together with reference TRBV11-3 and TRBJ1-1, the CDR3 gives the full variable domain: EAGVVQSPRYKIIEKKQPVAFWCNPISGHNTLYWYLQNLGQGPELLIRYENEEAVDDSQLPKDRFSAERLKGVDSTLKIQPAELGDSAVYLCASSPNDGAVMNTEAFFGQGTRLTVV.

This clone was recorded a few times. This chain links TRBV20-1 with TRBJ2-7, with a weak D call TRBD2 (6 bases). The CDR3 runs to 17 residues. The V and J ends lost 6 bases and 3 bases respectively, with 27 bases between them. Germline CDR1 is DFQATT and CDR2 is SNEGSKA (reference sequence). The CDR3 sequence: CSASALGGTTAGYEQYF. The CDR3 bases are TGCAGTGCCAGTGCATTGGGGGGTACGACGGCCGGCTACGAGCAGTACTTC.

This clone has just one count. J is TRBJ1-2 and V is TRBV7-9, with no clear D. Trimming left V 1 base short and J 3 bases short, with 9 bases between. The V gene's germline CDR1 is SEHNR and CDR2 FQNEAQ (reference sequence). This CDR3 is built from 14 residues. DNA of the CDR3: TGTGCCAGCAGCTTAGTCCCTCTGTACTATGGCTACACCTTC. Translating gives CASSLVPLYYGYTF.

V usage is TRBV11-1 and J usage is TRBJ1-4; D might be TRBD1 (6 bases). Per germline, CDR1 SGHAT and CDR2 FQDESV (reference sequence). This CDR3 has 15 amino acids. V was pared by 4 bases and J by 6 bases, with 15 bases between. The CDR3 sequence: CASSSKQGPYEKLFF. Written as DNA, the CDR3 is TGTGCCAGCAGCTCCAAACAGGGTCCGTATGAAAAACTGTTTTTT.

This clone was seen a handful of times. The V call is TRBV7-2, the J call TRBJ1-2; no clear D. This CDR3 has 14 residues. V lost 5 bases to trimming and J lost 7 bases, with 17 bases between them. From germline, CDR1 is SGHTA and CDR2 FQGNSA. The CDR3 DNA reads as TGTGCCAGCAGCCTTACCCGGGATGATCGTGGCTACACCTTC. Translating gives CASSLTRDDRGYTF.

This rearrangement joins TRBV18 to TRBJ2-2; possibly TRBD1 for D (5 bases). The CDR3 totals 16 residues. Deletions cut 1 base from V and 1 base from J, with 10 bases between. Looked up from germline, CDR1 is KGHSH and CDR2 is LQKENI. The CDR3 loop is CASSPLDSLNTGELFF. The CDR3 DNA is TGTGCCAGCTCACCACTTGACAGTTTGAACACCGGGGAGCTGTTTTTT. The whole variable domain, remainder taken from reference TRBV18 and TRBJ2-2, is NAGVMQNPRHLVRRRGQEARLRCSPMKGHSHVYWYRQLPEEGLKFMVYLQKENIIDESGMPKERFSAEFPKEGPSILRIQQVVRGDSAAYFCASSPLDSLNTGELFFGEGSRLTVL.

J is TRBJ2-5 and V is TRBV28; D call uncertain. The CDR3 has 11 residues. Germline values: CDR1 MDHEN, CDR2 SYDVKM. V lost 5 bases, J lost 5 bases, and 6 bases lay in between. CDR3 residues: CASSLVETQYF. The CDR3 DNA sequence: TGTGCCAGCAGTCTCGTTGAGACCCAGTACTTC.

The rearrangement uses TRBV13 and TRBJ1-5, with 8 positions matching TRBD1. V was clipped by 0 bases and J by 3 bases; unmatched bases: 7. The CDR3 spans 17 residues. Germline CDR1 reads PRHDT; CDR2 reads FYEKMQ (reference sequence). The CDR3 region is CASSLGPTGANNQPQHF. The DNA for the CDR3 is TGTGCCAGCAGCTTAGGCCCGACAGGGGCGAACAATCAGCCCCAGCATTTT.

This clone occurred a few times. V is TRBV2 and J is TRBJ1-1; 7 bases line up with TRBD1. Trimming at V came to 8 bases and at J to 7 bases, leaving 10 bases not matched to a gene. This CDR3 is built from 13 residues. Germline V gene data show CDR1 as SNHLY and CDR2 as FYNNEI. CDR3 sequence (DNA): TGTGCCAGCGTACCAACAGGGGCAAATGAAGCTTTCTTT. Encoded protein: CASVPTGANEAFF.

CDR3 bases: TGTGCCTCAAGGCGACAGGGTCGATTCGGCAATCAGCCCCAGCATTTT. Amino acid sequence: CASRRQGRFGNQPQHF. The V gene is TRBV9, the J gene TRBJ1-5, with TRBD1 matching over 7 bases. Germline trimming cut 10 bases from V and 2 bases from J; bases unmatched to any gene: 15. Per the germline V gene, CDR1 is SGDLS and CDR2 is YYNGEE. This CDR3 has 16 residues.

J is TRBJ2-7 and V is TRBV28; 10 bases line up with TRBD2. With V trimmed by 6 bases and J by 6 bases, 5 bases remained unmatched. The CDR3 is 13 amino acids. CDR1 and CDR2 from the germline V gene are MDHEN and SYDVKM. CDR3 residues: CASRPGLAIEQYF. The CDR3 DNA follows: TGTGCCAGCAGGCCGGGACTAGCGATCGAGCAGTACTTC.

The chain links TRBV19 to TRBJ2-1; possible D gene TRBD1, 6 bases. This CDR3 is 14 amino acids long. Germline loops: CDR1 LNHDA, CDR2 SQIVND (reference sequence). V lost 4 bases, J lost 3 bases, and 10 bases lay in between. This CDR3 is CASSTGTLYNEQFF. The CDR3 DNA reads as TGTGCCAGTAGTACGGGGACACTCTACAATGAGCAGTTCTTC.

This chain's CDR3 is CASRPGQGVPNSPLHF. Here the CDR3 DNA reads TGTGCCAGCCGACCGGGACAGGGGGTCCCGAATTCACCCCTCCACTTT. The J gene is TRBJ1-6, the V gene TRBV7-2; 11 nucleotides align to TRBD1. Trimming at V came to 8 bases and at J to 7 bases, leaving 10 bases not matched to a gene. The germline CDR1 and CDR2 sequences are SGHTA and FQGNSA. This CDR3 region has 16 residues.

The CDR3 nucleotides read TGTGCCAGCAGCTCCTCAGACAGGGCACCCTACGAGCAGTACTTC. Translated, it gives CASSSSDRAPYEQYF. V gene TRBV5-8 combines with J gene TRBJ2-7, with 7 nucleotides matching TRBD1. The V gene end was trimmed by 3 bases and the J gene end by 2 bases; junction bases not matched to a gene: 8. The germline V gene has CDR1 SGHTS and CDR2 YDEGEE. The CDR3 covers 15 residues.

This chain connects TRBV27 to TRBJ1-2; 11 bases are a match to TRBD1. Looked up from germline, CDR1 is MNHEY and CDR2 is SMNVEV (reference sequence). The CDR3 extends over 15 amino acids. J gave up 4 bases and V 3 bases, and 4 bases lay outside the gene matches. The CDR3 DNA is TGTGCCAGCAGTTTTAGGGGGACAGGGGGCTATGGCTACACCTTC. Amino acids: CASSFRGTGGYGYTF.

This chain connects TRBV28 to TRBJ2-7; TRBD2 might be the D (6 bases). This CDR3 has 12 amino acids. Germline V gene sequence: CDR1 MDHEN, CDR2 SYDVKM. The V end was cut by 10 bases, the J end by 4 bases, with 14 bases between. The CDR3 DNA reads as TGTGCCACGCGAGCGGGTTCGTACGAGCAGTACTTC. Translating it yields CATRAGSYEQYF.